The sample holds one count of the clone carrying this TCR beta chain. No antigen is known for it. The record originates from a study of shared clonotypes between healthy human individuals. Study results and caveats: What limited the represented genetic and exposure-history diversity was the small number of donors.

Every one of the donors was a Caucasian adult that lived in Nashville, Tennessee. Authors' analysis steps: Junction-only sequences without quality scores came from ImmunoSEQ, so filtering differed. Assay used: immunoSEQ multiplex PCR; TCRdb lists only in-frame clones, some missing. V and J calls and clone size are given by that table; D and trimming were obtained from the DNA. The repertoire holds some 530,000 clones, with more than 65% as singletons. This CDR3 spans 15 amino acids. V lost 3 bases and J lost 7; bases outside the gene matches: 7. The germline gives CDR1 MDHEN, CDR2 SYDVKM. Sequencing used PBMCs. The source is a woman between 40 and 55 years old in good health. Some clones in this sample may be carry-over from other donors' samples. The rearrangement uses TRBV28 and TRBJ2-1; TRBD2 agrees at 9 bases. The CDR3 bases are TGTGCCAGCAGTTTGGGCGGGAGGGGACGAAATGAGCAGTTCTTC. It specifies CASSLGGRGRNEQFF.